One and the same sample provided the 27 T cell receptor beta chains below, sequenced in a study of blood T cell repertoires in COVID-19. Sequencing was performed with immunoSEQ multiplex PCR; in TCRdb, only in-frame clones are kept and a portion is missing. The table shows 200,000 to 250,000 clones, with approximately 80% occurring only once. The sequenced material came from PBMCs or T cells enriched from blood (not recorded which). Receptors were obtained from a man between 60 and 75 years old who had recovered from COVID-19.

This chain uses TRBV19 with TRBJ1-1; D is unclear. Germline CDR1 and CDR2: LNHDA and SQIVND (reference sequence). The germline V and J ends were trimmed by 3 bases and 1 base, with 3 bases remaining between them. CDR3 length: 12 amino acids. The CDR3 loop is CASSIWNTEAFF. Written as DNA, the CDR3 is TGTGCCAGTAGTATCTGGAACACTGAAGCTTTCTTT.

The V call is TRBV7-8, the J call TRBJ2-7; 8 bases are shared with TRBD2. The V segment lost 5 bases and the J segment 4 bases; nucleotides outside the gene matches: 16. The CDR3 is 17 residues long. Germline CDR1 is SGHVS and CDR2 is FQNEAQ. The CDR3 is CASSHRGRGALLYEQYF. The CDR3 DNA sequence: TGTGCCAGCAGCCACCGTGGGCGGGGGGCGCTACTTTACGAGCAGTACTTC. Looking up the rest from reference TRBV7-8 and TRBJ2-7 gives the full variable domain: GAGVSQSPRYKVAKRGQDVALRCDPISGHVSLFWYQQALGQGPEFLTYFQNEAQLDKSGLPSDRFFAERPEGSVSTLKIQRTQQEDSAVYLCASSHRGRGALLYEQYFGPGTRLTVT.

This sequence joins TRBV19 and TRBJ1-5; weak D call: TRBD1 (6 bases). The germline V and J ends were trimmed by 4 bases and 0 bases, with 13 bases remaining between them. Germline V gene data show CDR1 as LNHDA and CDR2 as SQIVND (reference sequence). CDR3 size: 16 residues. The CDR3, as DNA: TGTGCCAGTAGTAGCGCCGGGACAAATAGCAATCAGCCCCAGCATTTT. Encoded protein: CASSSAGTNSNQPQHF. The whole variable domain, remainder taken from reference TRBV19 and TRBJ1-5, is DGGITQSPKYLFRKEGQNVTLSCEQNLNHDAMYWYRQDPGQGLRLIYYSQIVNDFQKGDIAEGYSVSREKKESFPLTVTSAQKNPTAFYLCASSSAGTNSNQPQHFGDGTRLSIL.

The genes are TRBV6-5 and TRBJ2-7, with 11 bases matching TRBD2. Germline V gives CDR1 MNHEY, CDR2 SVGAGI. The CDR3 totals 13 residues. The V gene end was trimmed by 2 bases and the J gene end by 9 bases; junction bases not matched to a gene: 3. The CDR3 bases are TGTGCCAGCAGTTACCAGACTAGCGGGGTGCAGTACTTC. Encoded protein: CASSYQTSGVQYF.

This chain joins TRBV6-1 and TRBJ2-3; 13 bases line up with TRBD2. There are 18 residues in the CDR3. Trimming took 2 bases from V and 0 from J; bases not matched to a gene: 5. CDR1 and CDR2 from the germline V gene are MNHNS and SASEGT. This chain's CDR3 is CASSETSGGELSTDTQYF. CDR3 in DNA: TGTGCCAGCAGTGAAACTAGCGGGGGGGAACTTAGCACAGATACGCAGTATTTT.

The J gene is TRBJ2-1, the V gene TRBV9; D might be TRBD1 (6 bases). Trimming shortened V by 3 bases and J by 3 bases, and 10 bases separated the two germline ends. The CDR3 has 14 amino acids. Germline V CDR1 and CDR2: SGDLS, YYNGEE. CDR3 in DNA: TGTGCCAGCAGCGCCGGGACAAGCTACAATGAGCAGTTCTTC. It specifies CASSAGTSYNEQFF.

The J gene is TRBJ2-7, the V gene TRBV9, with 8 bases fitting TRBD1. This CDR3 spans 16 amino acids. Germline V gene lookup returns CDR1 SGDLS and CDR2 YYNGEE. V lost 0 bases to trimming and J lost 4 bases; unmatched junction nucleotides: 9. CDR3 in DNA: TGTGCCAGCAGCGTAGGCTCAGGGGGCCGGTGGTACGAGCAGTACTTC. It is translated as CASSVGSGGRWYEQYF.

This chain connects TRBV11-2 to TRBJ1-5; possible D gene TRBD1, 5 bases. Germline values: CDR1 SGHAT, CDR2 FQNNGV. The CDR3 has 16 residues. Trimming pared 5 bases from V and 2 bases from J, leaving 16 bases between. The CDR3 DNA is TGTGCCAGCAGCCCCTCGGGGGGAGGTCGCAATCAGCCCCAGCATTTT. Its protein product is CASSPSGGGRNQPQHF. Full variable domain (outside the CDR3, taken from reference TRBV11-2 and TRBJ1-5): EAGVAQSPRYKIIEKRQSVAFWCNPISGHATLYWYQQILGQGPKLLIQFQNNGVVDDSQLPKDRFSAERLKGVDSTLKIQPAKLEDSAVYLCASSPSGGGRNQPQHFGDGTRLSIL.

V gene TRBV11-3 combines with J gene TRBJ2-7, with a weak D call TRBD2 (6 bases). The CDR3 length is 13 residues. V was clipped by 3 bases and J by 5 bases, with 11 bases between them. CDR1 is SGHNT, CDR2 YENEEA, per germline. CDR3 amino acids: CASSFGGRNEQYF. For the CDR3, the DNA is TGTGCCAGCAGCTTTGGGGGGAGGAACGAGCAGTACTTC.

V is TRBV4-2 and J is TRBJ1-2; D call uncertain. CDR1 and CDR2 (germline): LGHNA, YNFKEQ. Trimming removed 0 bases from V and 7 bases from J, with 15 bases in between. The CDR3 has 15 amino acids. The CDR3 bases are TGTGCCAGCAGCCAAGAGTCCGCAGGAGGCCCTGGCTACACCTTC. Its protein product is CASSQESAGGPGYTF.

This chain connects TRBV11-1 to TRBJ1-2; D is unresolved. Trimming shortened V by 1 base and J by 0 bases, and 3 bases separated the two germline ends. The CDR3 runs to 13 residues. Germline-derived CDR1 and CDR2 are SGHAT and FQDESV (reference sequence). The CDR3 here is CASSLVTNYGYTF. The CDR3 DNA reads TGTGCCAGCAGCTTAGTAACTAACTATGGCTACACCTTC.

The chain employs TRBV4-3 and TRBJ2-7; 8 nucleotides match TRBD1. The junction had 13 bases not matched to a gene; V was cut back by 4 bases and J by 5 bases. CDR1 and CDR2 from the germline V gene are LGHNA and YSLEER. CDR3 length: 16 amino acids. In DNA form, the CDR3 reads TGCGCCAGCAGCCGGACCGCGCAGGGGGCAAACGACGAGCAGTACTTC. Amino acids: CASSRTAQGANDEQYF.

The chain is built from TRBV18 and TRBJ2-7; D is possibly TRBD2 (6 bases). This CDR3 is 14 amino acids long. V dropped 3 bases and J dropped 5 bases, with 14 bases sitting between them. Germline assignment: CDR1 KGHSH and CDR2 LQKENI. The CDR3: CASSPRGRNNEQYF. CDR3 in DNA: TGTGCCAGCTCACCTCGGGGGAGGAACAACGAGCAGTACTTC. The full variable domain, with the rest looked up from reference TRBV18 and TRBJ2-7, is NAGVMQNPRHLVRRRGQEARLRCSPMKGHSHVYWYRQLPEEGLKFMVYLQKENIIDESGMPKERFSAEFPKEGPSILRIQQVVRGDSAAYFCASSPRGRNNEQYFGPGTRLTVT.

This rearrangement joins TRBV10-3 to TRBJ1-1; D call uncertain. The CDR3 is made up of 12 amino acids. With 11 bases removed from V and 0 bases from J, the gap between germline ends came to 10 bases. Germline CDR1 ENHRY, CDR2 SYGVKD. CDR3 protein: CAVVTVNTEAFF. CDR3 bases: TGTGCCGTTGTTACGGTGAACACTGAAGCTTTCTTT.

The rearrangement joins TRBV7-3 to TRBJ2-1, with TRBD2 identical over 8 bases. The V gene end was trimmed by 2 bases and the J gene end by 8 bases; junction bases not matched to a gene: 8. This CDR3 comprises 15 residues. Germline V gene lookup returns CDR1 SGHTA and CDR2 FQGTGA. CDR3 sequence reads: CASSLRGGHRDEQFF. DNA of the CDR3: TGTGCCAGCAGCTTACGGGGGGGTCATCGGGATGAGCAGTTCTTC.

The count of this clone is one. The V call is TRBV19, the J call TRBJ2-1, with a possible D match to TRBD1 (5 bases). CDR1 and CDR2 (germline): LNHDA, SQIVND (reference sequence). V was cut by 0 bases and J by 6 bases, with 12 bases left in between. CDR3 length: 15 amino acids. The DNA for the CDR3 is TGTGCCAGTAGTATAGAAGGGGCGGTCTCCAATGAGCAGTTCTTC. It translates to CASSIEGAVSNEQFF.

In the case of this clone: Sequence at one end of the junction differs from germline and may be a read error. The CDR3 region is CASSNSGLRKQFF. DNA for the CDR3: TGTGCCAGCAGTAACTCGGGACTACGTAAGCAGTTCTTC. The gene calls are TRBV6-2 or TRBV6-3 and TRBJ2-1; TRBD2 agrees at 7 bases. Per germline, CDR1 MNHEY and CDR2 SVGEGT. The CDR3 contains 13 residues.

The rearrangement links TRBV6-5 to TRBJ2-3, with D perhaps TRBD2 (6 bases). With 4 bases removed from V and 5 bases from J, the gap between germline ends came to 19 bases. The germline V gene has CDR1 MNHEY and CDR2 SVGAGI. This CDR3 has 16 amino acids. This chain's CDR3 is CASSLGWGTALDTQYF. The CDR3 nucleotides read TGTGCCAGCAGTTTAGGGTGGGGGACTGCACTAGATACGCAGTATTTT.

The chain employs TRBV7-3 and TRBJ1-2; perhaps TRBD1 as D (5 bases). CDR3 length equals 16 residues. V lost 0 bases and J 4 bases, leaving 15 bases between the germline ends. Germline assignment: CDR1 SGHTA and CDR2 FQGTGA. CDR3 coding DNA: TGTGCCAGCAGCTTAACCGTGCACGGGGGAAGCTATGGCTACACCTTC. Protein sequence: CASSLTVHGGSYGYTF.

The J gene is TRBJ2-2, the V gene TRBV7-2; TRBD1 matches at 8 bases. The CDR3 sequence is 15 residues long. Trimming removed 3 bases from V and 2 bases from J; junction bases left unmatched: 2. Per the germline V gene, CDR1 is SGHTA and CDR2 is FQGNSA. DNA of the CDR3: TGTGCCAGCAGCTTGGACAGGGTAAACACCGGGGAGCTGTTTTTT. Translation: CASSLDRVNTGELFF.

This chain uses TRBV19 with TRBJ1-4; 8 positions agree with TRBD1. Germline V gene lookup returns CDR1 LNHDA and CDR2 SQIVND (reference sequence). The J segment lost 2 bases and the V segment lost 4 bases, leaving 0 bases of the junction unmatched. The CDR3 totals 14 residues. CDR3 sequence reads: CASSNRGTNEKLFF. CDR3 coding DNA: TGTGCCAGTAGTAACAGGGGGACTAATGAAAAACTGTTTTTT.

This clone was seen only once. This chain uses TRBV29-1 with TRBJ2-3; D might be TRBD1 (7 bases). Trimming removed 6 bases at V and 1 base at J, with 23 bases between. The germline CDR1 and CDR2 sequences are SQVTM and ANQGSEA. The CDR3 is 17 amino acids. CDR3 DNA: TGCAGCGTGGTTAGGAGGGGGCGGGGAGAAGGCACAGATACGCAGTATTTT. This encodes CSVVRRGRGEGTDTQYF.

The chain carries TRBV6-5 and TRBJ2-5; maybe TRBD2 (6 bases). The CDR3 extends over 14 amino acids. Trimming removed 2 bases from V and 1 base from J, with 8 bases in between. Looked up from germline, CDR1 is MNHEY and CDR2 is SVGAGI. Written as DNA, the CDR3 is TGTGCCAGCAGTTACGACGGGGGCCAAGAGACCCAGTACTTC. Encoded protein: CASSYDGGQETQYF.

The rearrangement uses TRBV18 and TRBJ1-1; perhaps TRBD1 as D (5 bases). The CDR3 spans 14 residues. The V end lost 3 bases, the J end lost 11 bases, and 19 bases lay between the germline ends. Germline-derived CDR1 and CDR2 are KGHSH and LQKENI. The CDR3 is CASSPGRAQGNAFF. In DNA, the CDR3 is TGTGCCAGCTCACCCGGGAGGGCCCAGGGAAACGCTTTCTTT.

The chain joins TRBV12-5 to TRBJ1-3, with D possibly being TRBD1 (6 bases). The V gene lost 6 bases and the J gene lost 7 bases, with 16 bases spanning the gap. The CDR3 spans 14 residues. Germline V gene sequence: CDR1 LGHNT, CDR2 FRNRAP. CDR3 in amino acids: CASGVQGMWNTIYF. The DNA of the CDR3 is TGTGCTAGTGGAGTGCAGGGGATGTGGAACACCATATATTTT.

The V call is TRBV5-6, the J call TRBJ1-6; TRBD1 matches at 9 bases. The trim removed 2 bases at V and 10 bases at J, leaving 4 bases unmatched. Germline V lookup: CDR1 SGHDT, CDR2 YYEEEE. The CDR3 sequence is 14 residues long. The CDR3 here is CASSFGQGRSPLHF. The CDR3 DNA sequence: TGTGCCAGCAGCTTTGGACAGGGGCGGTCACCCCTCCACTTT.

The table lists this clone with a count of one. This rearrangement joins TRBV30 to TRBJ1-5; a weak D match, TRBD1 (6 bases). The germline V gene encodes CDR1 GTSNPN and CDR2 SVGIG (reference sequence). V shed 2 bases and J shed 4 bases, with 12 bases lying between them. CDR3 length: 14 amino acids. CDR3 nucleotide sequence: TGTGCCTGGAGTCGGGACACAGATAATCAGCCCCAGCATTTT. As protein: CAWSRDTDNQPQHF.